This T cell receptor beta chain was identified in a study of blood T cell repertoires in COVID-19. On the study more broadly: T cells, B-cell-depleted T cells, or PBMCs provided the cDNA or gDNA that served as material.

Data came from immunoSEQ multiplex PCR; TCRdb stores just in-frame clones and leaves some out. The data contain tens of thousands of clones, 65% to 90% of them singletons. CDR3 length: 16 residues. V lost 0 bases, J lost 2 bases, and 11 bases lay in between. Per the germline V gene, CDR1 is SGHRS and CDR2 is YFSETQ. The rearrangement joins TRBV5-1 to TRBJ2-2, with D perhaps matching TRBD2 (6 bases). This TCR was sampled from a man aged 55 to 69 with acute or convalescent COVID-19. The sample consisted of peripheral blood. This CDR3 is CASSLVGGLNTGELFF. CDR3 in DNA: TGCGCCAGCAGCTTGGTTGGGGGACTCAACACCGGGGAGCTGTTTTTT.